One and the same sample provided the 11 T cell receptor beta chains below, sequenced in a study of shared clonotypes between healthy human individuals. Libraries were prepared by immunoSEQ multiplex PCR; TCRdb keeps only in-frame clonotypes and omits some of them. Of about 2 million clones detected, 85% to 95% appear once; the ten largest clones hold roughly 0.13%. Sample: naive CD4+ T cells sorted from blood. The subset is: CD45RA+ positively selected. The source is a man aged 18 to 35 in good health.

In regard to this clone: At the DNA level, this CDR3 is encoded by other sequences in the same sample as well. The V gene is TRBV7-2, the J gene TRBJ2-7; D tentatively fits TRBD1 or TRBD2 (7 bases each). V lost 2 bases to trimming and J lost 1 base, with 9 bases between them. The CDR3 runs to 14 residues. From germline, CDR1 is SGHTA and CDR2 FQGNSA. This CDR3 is CASSLQGGSYEQYF. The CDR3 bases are TGTGCCAGCAGCTTACAGGGGGGGTCCTACGAGCAGTACTTC.

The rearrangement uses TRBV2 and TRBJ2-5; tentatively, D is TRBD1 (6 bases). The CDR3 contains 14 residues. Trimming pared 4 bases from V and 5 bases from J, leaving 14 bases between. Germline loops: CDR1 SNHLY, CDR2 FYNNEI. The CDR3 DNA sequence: TGTGCCAGCAGTGTACAGGGACCCGGGGAGACCCAGTACTTC. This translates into CASSVQGPGETQYF.

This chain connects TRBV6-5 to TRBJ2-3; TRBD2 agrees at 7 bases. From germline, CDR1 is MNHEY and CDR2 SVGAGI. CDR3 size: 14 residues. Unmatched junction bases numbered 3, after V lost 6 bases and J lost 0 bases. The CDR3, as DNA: TGTGCCAGCAGGGGGGACTATAGCACAGATACGCAGTATTTT. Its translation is CASRGDYSTDTQYF.

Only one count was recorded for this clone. Here the CDR3 reads CASSIQGNSNQPQHF. The DNA for the CDR3 is TGTGCCAGCAGTATTCAGGGTAATAGCAATCAGCCCCAGCATTTT. The chain combines TRBV2 with TRBJ1-5; maybe TRBD1 (5 bases). The germline V and J ends were trimmed by 5 bases and 0 bases, with 11 bases remaining between them. Germline lookup yields CDR1 SNHLY and CDR2 FYNNEI. The CDR3 covers 15 residues.

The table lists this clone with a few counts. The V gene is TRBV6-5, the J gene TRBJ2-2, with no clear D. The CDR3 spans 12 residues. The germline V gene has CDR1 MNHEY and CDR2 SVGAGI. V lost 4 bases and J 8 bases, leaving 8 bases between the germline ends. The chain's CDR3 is CASSSVSGELFF. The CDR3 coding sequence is TGTGCCAGCAGTTCTGTCTCAGGGGAGCTGTTTTTT.

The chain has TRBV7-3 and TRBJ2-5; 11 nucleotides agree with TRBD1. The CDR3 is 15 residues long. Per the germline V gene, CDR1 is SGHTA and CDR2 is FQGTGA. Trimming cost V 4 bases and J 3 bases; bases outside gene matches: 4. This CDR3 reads CASSWTGGMEETQYF. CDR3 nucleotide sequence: TGTGCCAGCAGCTGGACAGGGGGCATGGAAGAGACCCAGTACTTC.

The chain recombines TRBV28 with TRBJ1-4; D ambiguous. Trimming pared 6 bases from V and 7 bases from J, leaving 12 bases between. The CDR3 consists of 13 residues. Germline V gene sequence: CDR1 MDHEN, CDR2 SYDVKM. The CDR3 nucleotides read TGTGCCAGCAGGGTAGACACCCCTGAAAAACTGTTTTTT. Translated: CASRVDTPEKLFF.

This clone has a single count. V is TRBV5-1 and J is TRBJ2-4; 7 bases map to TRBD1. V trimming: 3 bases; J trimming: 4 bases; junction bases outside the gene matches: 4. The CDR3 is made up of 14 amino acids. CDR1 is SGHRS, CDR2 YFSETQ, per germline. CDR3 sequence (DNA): TGCGCCAGCAGCTCCGACAGGGAAAAAAACATTCAGTACTTC. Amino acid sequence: CASSSDREKNIQYF. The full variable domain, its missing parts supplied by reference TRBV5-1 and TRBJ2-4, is KAGVTQTPRYLIKTRGQQVTLSCSPISGHRSVSWYQQTPGQGLQFLFEYFSETQRNKGNFPGRFSGRQFSNSRSEMNVSTLELGDSALYLCASSSDREKNIQYFGAGTRLSVL.

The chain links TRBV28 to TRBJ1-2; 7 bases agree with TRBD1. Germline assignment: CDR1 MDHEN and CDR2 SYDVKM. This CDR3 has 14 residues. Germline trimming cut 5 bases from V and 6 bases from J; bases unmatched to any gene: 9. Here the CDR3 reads CASSLLDRTDGYTF. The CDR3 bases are TGTGCCAGCAGTCTCCTGGACAGGACGGATGGCTACACCTTC.

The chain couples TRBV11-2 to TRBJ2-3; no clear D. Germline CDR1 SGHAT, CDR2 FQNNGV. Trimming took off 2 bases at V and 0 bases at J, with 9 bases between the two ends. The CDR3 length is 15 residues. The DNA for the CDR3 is TGTGCCAGCAGCTTACAGGCCGAGAGCACAGATACGCAGTATTTT. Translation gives CASSLQAESTDTQYF.

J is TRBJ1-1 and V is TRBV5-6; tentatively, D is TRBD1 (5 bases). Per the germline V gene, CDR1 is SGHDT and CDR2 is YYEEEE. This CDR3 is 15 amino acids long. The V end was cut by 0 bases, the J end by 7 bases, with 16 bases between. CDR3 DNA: TGTGCCAGCAGCTTGGATGGCAGGGCAAAGAGTGAAGCTTTCTTT. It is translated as CASSLDGRAKSEAFF.